Shown below are 2 T cell receptor beta chains from a single sample sequenced in a study of Graves' ophthalmopathy and Graves' hyperthyroidism. The study amplified TCR beta CDR3 regions using RNA transcripts. Second-round multiplex PCR followed a first-round RT-PCR using HTBI primers. One entry per CDR3 protein, called by TCRdb with MiXCR from the multiplex PCR reads. The table records about 1.2 million distinct CDR3 sequences, 35% to 40% of them present only once. Material for sequencing was peripheral blood or thyroid tissue (not recorded which). The source of these receptors is an adult man with Graves' hyperthyroidism.

The chain carries TRBV15 and TRBJ1-6; D remains ambiguous. The CDR3 spans 14 residues. The germline V and J ends were trimmed by 1 base and 9 bases, with 10 bases remaining between them. CDR1 LNHNV and CDR2 YYDKDF come from the germline V gene (reference sequence). The chain's CDR3 is CATSRVMGSSPLHF. The CDR3 DNA follows: TGTGCCACCAGCAGAGTTATGGGCTCTTCACCCCTCCACTTT. Full variable domain (missing parts from reference TRBV15 and TRBJ1-6): DAMVIQNPRYQVTQFGKPVTLSCSQTLNHNVMYWYQQKSSQAPKLLFHYYDKDFNNEADTPDNFQSRRPNTSFCFLDIRSPGLGDTAMYLCATSRVMGSSPLHFGNGTRLTVT.

The rearrangement uses TRBV7-2 and TRBJ1-4; no reliable D call. Per the germline V gene, CDR1 is SGHTA and CDR2 is FQGNSA. V was shortened by 4 bases and J by 7 bases, with 13 bases between the two germline ends. This CDR3 spans 14 amino acids. CDR3 amino acids: CASSSEGAGEKLFF. The CDR3 bases are TGTGCCAGCAGCTCAGAGGGCGCGGGTGAAAAACTGTTTTTT.